The 31 T cell receptor beta chains given below trace back to one sample, sequenced in a study of blood T cell repertoires in COVID-19. This table comes from immunoSEQ multiplex PCR, and its TCRdb copy is limited to in-frame clones, with some not included. The table lists 200,000 to 250,000 clones, 86% of them singletons. The specimen sequenced was peripheral blood. All receptors come from a woman of 80 years or more with COVID-19, enrolled during active disease.

The chain employs TRBV7-2 and TRBJ1-2; 7 bases agree with TRBD1. V dropped 5 bases and J dropped 6; count of bases not matched to a gene: 12. Germline CDR1 is SGHTA and CDR2 is FQGNSA. The length of the CDR3 is 15 residues. In DNA, the CDR3 is TGTGCCAGCAGCATGAGGGGGCCCCATCAGGATGGCTACACCTTC. Protein: CASSMRGPHQDGYTF.

There are a few counts of this clone. This chain links TRBV28 with TRBJ1-5; D might be TRBD1 (5 bases). Per the germline V gene, CDR1 is MDHEN and CDR2 is SYDVKM. The CDR3 is 13 amino acids. Trimming shortened V by 5 bases and J by 5 bases, and 10 bases separated the two germline ends. The chain's CDR3 is CASSPTVYQPQHF. CDR3 in DNA: TGTGCCAGCAGTCCGACAGTATATCAGCCCCAGCATTTT.

This clone was counted once. The chain couples TRBV28 to TRBJ1-2; unclear D gene. The germline CDR1 and CDR2 sequences are MDHEN and SYDVKM. Trimming cost V 10 bases and J 2 bases, with 8 bases left between them. There are 11 residues in the CDR3. CDR3 sequence reads: CATELNYGYTF. The CDR3, as DNA: TGTGCCACCGAGCTCAACTATGGCTACACCTTC.

The chain combines TRBV9 with TRBJ2-2, with a possible D match to TRBD2 (6 bases). CDR1 and CDR2 (germline): SGDLS, YYNGEE. CDR3 length: 15 residues. V dropped 3 bases and J dropped 0 bases, with 9 bases sitting between them. The CDR3 is CASSEGGSNTGELFF. CDR3 DNA: TGTGCCAGCAGCGAAGGAGGGTCGAACACCGGGGAGCTGTTTTTT. The complete variable domain, with remaining parts taken from reference TRBV9 and TRBJ2-2, reads DSGVTQTPKHLITATGQRVTLRCSPRSGDLSVYWYQQSLDQGLQFLIQYYNGEERAKGNILERFSAQQFPDLHSELNLSSLELGDSALYFCASSEGGSNTGELFFGEGSRLTVL.

The chain combines TRBV7-2 with TRBJ2-3; D may be TRBD2 (6 bases). The germline V and J ends were trimmed by 5 bases and 1 base, with 13 bases remaining between them. The CDR3 extends over 15 amino acids. Germline CDR1 is SGHTA and CDR2 is FQGNSA. The CDR3: CASSLGTGRTDTQYF. CDR3 sequence (DNA): TGTGCCAGCAGCCTCGGGACTGGTCGCACAGATACGCAGTATTTT.

The chain carries TRBV5-6 and TRBJ1-6; D gene unclear. Trimming took 1 base from V and 0 from J, leaving 2 bases between them. Looked up from germline, CDR1 is SGHDT and CDR2 is YYEEEE. The CDR3 is made up of 14 amino acids. The CDR3 protein is CASSLYSYNSPLHF. The DNA of the CDR3 is TGTGCCAGCAGCTTGTACTCCTATAATTCACCCCTCCACTTT.

This clone was seen more than once but under ten times. The rearrangement joins TRBV7-2 to TRBJ1-5, with TRBD1 as a possible D gene (6 bases). V dropped 0 bases and J dropped 4 bases, with 7 bases sitting between them. Germline CDR1 and CDR2: SGHTA and FQGNSA. This CDR3 has 14 amino acids. The DNA for the CDR3 is TGTGCCAGCAGCTTAGCGGGGGCTAATCAGCCCCAGCATTTT. Its translation is CASSLAGANQPQHF.

The genes are TRBV3-1 (or the pseudogene TRBV3-2) and TRBJ2-7; a possible D gene is TRBD1 (6 bases). CDR1 is LGHDT, CDR2 YNNKEL, per germline (reference sequence). V was trimmed by 8 bases and J by 5 bases, leaving 13 bases between them. The CDR3 length is 12 residues. CDR3 region: CASSDRHNEQYF. The CDR3 DNA follows: TGTGCCAGCTCCGACAGGCACAACGAGCAGTACTTC.

Turning to this clone: Distinct nucleotide sequences in the sample also encode this CDR3. This chain uses TRBV7-8 with TRBJ2-3; D is uncertain. This CDR3 has 14 amino acids. Germline V gene lookup returns CDR1 SGHVS and CDR2 FQNEAQ. Trimming took 5 bases from V and 0 from J, leaving 9 bases between them. CDR3 loop: CASSPRASTDTQYF. CDR3 nucleotides: TGTGCCAGCAGCCCTCGCGCCAGCACAGATACGCAGTATTTT.

This clone was observed a single time. This specimen includes other DNA sequences encoding the same CDR3. The chain joins TRBV6-5 to TRBJ1-5; no clear D. CDR1 and CDR2 (germline): MNHEY, SVGAGI. CDR3 size: 15 residues. V dropped 0 bases and J dropped 0 bases, with 6 bases sitting between them. CDR3 nucleotide sequence: TGTGCCAGCAGTTACTCGACGGGTAGCAATCAGCCCCAGCATTTT. This encodes CASSYSTGSNQPQHF.

This clone was detected once. The CDR3 bases are TGTGCCAGTAGTATAGATCGACGGGAACCCTACACCTTC. Translating gives CASSIDRREPYTF. V gene TRBV19 combines with J gene TRBJ1-2, with D unclear. CDR1 and CDR2 from the germline V gene are LNHDA and SQIVND (reference sequence). V dropped 0 bases and J dropped 10 bases, with 12 bases sitting between them. The CDR3 has 13 amino acids.

The CDR3 sequence is CASSSGAGARETQYF. The CDR3 DNA sequence: TGCGCCAGCAGCAGCGGAGCGGGGGCCCGGGAGACCCAGTACTTC. The chain couples TRBV5-1 to TRBJ2-5; the match to TRBD2 covers 8 bases. CDR3 size: 15 residues. V shed 4 bases, J shed 5 bases, and the junction held 10 bases outside the gene matches. Germline assignment: CDR1 SGHRS and CDR2 YFSETQ.

The CDR3 loop is CASSRVQGNPNYGYTF. The CDR3 nucleotides are TGTGCCAGCAGTAGAGTACAGGGGAACCCTAACTATGGCTACACCTTC. The chain uses TRBV5-4 and TRBJ1-2; 7 positions agree with TRBD1. V lost 5 bases and J lost 0; bases outside the gene matches: 10. The CDR3 extends over 16 amino acids. Looked up from germline, CDR1 is SGHNT and CDR2 is YYREEE (reference sequence).

The rearrangement links TRBV28 to TRBJ1-2; 8 bases map to TRBD1. This CDR3 region has 16 residues. The V gene end was trimmed by 2 bases and the J gene end by 6 bases; junction bases not matched to a gene: 11. Germline values: CDR1 MDHEN, CDR2 SYDVKM. The CDR3 loop is CASSLISRTGSHGYTF. Written as DNA, the CDR3 is TGTGCCAGCAGTTTAATTTCCAGGACAGGGTCCCATGGCTACACCTTC.

The chain links TRBV3-1 (or the pseudogene TRBV3-2) to TRBJ2-6; the match to TRBD1 covers 7 bases. The CDR3 covers 17 residues. Germline V CDR1 and CDR2: LGHDT, YNNKEL (reference sequence). V lost 0 bases to trimming and J lost 3 bases; unmatched junction nucleotides: 5. CDR3 loop: CASSQDVTGIGANVLTF. For the CDR3, the DNA is TGTGCCAGCAGCCAAGATGTGACAGGGATTGGGGCCAACGTCCTGACTTTC.

This chain connects TRBV18 to TRBJ1-1, with unresolved D. The CDR3 loop spans 15 amino acids. Trimming took 0 bases from V and 2 from J, leaving 10 bases between them. Germline CDR1 and CDR2: KGHSH and LQKENI. The CDR3 bases are TGTGCCAGCTCACCACCGTCTGTTATAAACACTGAAGCTTTCTTT. It encodes CASSPPSVINTEAFF.

The rearrangement links TRBV29-1 to TRBJ2-7; 8 nucleotides match TRBD1. J lost 6 bases, V lost 5 bases, and 6 bases had no gene match. Germline V gene sequence: CDR1 SQVTM, CDR2 ANQGSEA. CDR3 length: 12 residues. CDR3 loop: CSVQGALTEQYF. The CDR3 DNA sequence: TGCAGCGTTCAGGGGGCGCTGACCGAGCAGTACTTC.

The chain is built from TRBV18 and TRBJ1-2; the D gene is possibly TRBD1 (5 bases). The germline V and J ends were trimmed by 6 bases and 4 bases, with 6 bases remaining between them. Germline V gene lookup returns CDR1 KGHSH and CDR2 LQKENI. This CDR3 spans 11 amino acids. The CDR3 DNA is TGTGCCAGCTCCGACAGCTATGGCTACACCTTC. It specifies CASSDSYGYTF.

This sequence joins TRBV6-5 and TRBJ2-3; 10 nucleotides align to TRBD2. Germline trimming cut 0 bases from V and 6 bases from J; bases unmatched to any gene: 6. This CDR3 contains 16 residues. Looked up from germline, CDR1 is MNHEY and CDR2 is SVGAGI. The CDR3 is CASSYSLAGVSDTQYF. DNA of the CDR3: TGTGCCAGCAGTTACTCGCTAGCGGGGGTTTCGGATACGCAGTATTTT.

This chain's CDR3 is CAISLAGGFEQFF. For the CDR3, the DNA is TGTGCCATCAGTCTAGCGGGGGGGTTTGAGCAGTTCTTC. The chain links TRBV10-3 to TRBJ2-1; 12 bases are shared with TRBD2. CDR3 length: 13 amino acids. V lost 5 bases and J lost 9; bases outside the gene matches: 2. Germline lookup yields CDR1 ENHRY and CDR2 SYGVKD.

This clone has a single count. The rearrangement links TRBV5-8 to TRBJ2-7; tentative D call: TRBD1 (5 bases). Germline CDR1 SGHTS, CDR2 YDEGEE. The CDR3 has 15 amino acids. The germline V and J ends were trimmed by 0 bases and 3 bases, with 13 bases remaining between them. The CDR3 is CASSLGPGNFYEQYF. CDR3 DNA sequence: TGTGCCAGCAGCTTGGGACCAGGGAACTTCTACGAGCAGTACTTC.

The chain employs TRBV24-1 and TRBJ1-4; D remains unclear. V dropped 1 base and J dropped 0 bases, with 17 bases sitting between them. The CDR3 length is 19 residues. Germline lookup yields CDR1 KGHDR and CDR2 SFDVKD. The chain's CDR3 is CATSDFAPEKYATNEKLFF. The CDR3 DNA reads as TGTGCCACCAGTGATTTTGCCCCCGAGAAATATGCAACTAATGAAAAACTGTTTTTT.

The V and J genes are TRBV7-9 and TRBJ2-7, with D tentatively TRBD1 (6 bases). V was cut by 5 bases and J by 0 bases, with 14 bases left in between. The CDR3 is made up of 15 amino acids. Germline V gene data show CDR1 as SEHNR and CDR2 as FQNEAQ (reference sequence). The CDR3 nucleotides are TGTGCCAGCAGCCGGTTAGGGGGACCCTCCTACGAGCAGTACTTC. It is translated as CASSRLGGPSYEQYF.

The chain combines TRBV29-1 with TRBJ1-1; D is unresolved. Trimming took 1 base from V and 4 from J, leaving 10 bases between them. The CDR3 totals 13 residues. Per germline, CDR1 SQVTM and CDR2 ANQGSEA. The CDR3 DNA reads TGCAGCGTTGAAGTTCTAGGTGGCACTGAAGCTTTCTTT. Encoded protein: CSVEVLGGTEAFF. Full variable domain (outside the CDR3, taken from reference TRBV29-1 and TRBJ1-1): SAVISQKPSRDICQRGTSLTIQCQVDSQVTMMFWYRQQPGQSLTLIATANQGSEATYESGFVIDKFPISRPNLTFSTLTVSNMSPEDSSIYLCSVEVLGGTEAFFGQGTRLTVV.

The gene calls are TRBV4-2 and TRBJ2-5; 9 nucleotides agree with TRBD2. The germline CDR1 and CDR2 sequences are LGHNA and YNFKEQ. CDR3 length: 15 residues. The V and J ends lost 5 bases and 3 bases, in that order; junction bases with no gene match: 7. This CDR3 reads CASSTGASGEETQYF. CDR3 sequence (DNA): TGTGCCAGCAGCACTGGGGCTAGCGGGGAAGAGACCCAGTACTTC.

This clone was detected only a few times. The chain carries TRBV6-4 and TRBJ1-2; 9 nucleotides agree with TRBD1. Per the germline V gene, CDR1 is MRHNA and CDR2 is SNTAGT. This CDR3 has 14 residues. The V and J ends lost 4 bases and 2 bases, in that order; junction bases with no gene match: 2. This CDR3 reads CASSATGGNYGYTF. The CDR3 coding sequence is TGTGCCAGCAGTGCTACAGGGGGCAACTATGGCTACACCTTC.

This rearrangement joins TRBV6-5 to TRBJ1-2; D gene uncertain. The CDR3 spans 10 residues. Germline CDR1 and CDR2: MNHEY and SVGAGI. Trimming pared 8 bases from V and 4 bases from J, leaving 5 bases between. The CDR3 sequence is CASYLYGYTF. CDR3 DNA: TGTGCCAGCTATCTCTATGGCTACACCTTC.

This rearrangement joins TRBV6-1 to TRBJ2-3; D might be TRBD1 (8 bases). CDR1 MNHNS and CDR2 SASEGT come from the germline V gene. Trimming stripped 4 bases from V and 4 bases from J, with 18 bases between. The CDR3 spans 16 residues. CDR3 protein: CASSGYHRGGADTQYF. The CDR3 region has the DNA TGTGCCAGCAGTGGATACCACAGGGGGGGGGCAGATACGCAGTATTTT.

The gene calls are TRBV7-9 and TRBJ2-1; 12 bases fit TRBD2. The CDR3 consists of 17 residues. From germline, CDR1 is SEHNR and CDR2 FQNEAQ (reference sequence). V was pared by 4 bases and J by 3 bases, with 7 bases of the junction left unmatched. CDR3 loop: CASSSLTSGGLYNEQFF. For the CDR3, the DNA is TGTGCCAGCAGCTCCCTGACTAGCGGGGGACTCTACAATGAGCAGTTCTTC.

This clone was picked up one time. This chain links TRBV30 with TRBJ2-3; 10 positions agree with TRBD1. The V gene's germline CDR1 is GTSNPN and CDR2 SVGIG (reference sequence). Germline trimming cut 2 bases from V and 4 bases from J; bases unmatched to any gene: 6. The CDR3 contains 15 residues. CDR3 bases: TGTGCCTGGAGTCGGGGACAGGGGCGAGCAGATACGCAGTATTTT. It is translated as CAWSRGQGRADTQYF.

V is TRBV14 and J is TRBJ1-4; 7 bases match TRBD1. CDR3 length equals 14 residues. V gave up 4 bases and J gave up 8 bases; unmatched junction bases: 7. The germline gives CDR1 SGHDN, CDR2 FVKESK. The CDR3 nucleotides are TGTGCCAGCAGCCTGCCAGGGGGAGCAGAAAAACTGTTTTTT. Amino acids: CASSLPGGAEKLFF.